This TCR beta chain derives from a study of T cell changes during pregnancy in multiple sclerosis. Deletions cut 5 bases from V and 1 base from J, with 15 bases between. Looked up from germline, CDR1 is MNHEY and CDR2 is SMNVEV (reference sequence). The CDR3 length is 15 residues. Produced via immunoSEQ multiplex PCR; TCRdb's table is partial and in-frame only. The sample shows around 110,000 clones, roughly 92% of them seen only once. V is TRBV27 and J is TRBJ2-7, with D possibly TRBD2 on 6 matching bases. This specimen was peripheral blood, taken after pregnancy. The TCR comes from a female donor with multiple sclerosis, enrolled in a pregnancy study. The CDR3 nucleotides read TGTGCCAGCAGTCAGAATCGGGACTCGTCCTACGAGCAGTACTTC. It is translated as CASSQNRDSSYEQYF.